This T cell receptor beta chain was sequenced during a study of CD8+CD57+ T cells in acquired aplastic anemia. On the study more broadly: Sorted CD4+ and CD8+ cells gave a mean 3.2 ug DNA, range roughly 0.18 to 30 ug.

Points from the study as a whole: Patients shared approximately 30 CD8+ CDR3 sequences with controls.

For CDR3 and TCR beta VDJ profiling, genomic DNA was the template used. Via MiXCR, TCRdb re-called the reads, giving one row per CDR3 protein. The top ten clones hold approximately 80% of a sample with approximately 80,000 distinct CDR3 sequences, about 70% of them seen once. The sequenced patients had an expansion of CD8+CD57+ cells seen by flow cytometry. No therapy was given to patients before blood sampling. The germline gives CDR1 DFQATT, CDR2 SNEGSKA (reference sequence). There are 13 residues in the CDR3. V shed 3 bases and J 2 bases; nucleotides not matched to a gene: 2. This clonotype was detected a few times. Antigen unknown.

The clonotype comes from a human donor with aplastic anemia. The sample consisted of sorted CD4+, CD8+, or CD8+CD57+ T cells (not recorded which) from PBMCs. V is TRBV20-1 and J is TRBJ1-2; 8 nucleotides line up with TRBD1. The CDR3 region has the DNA TGCAGTGCTAGGGACAGGGACAACTATGGCTACACCTTC. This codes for CSARDRDNYGYTF.